Each of the 19 T cell receptor beta chains below was sequenced from the same sample in a study of T-cell reconstitution after alpha-beta-depleted transplantation in children. A library of TCRbeta sequences, prepared with unique molecular identifiers, was generated. In TCRdb, the PCR reads were re-called with MiXCR into one record per CDR3 protein. The sample includes hundreds of thousands of distinct CDR3 sequences, roughly 17% seen only once; the top ten take 1.1%. The material was PBMCs from the stem cell graft donor, obtained from the stem cell graft. Every receptor here comes from a human donor who donated a stem cell graft to a child with acute myeloid leukemia.

CDR3 loop: CSARGGQDYYGYTF. CDR3 coding DNA: TGCAGTGCTAGAGGGGGACAGGATTACTATGGCTACACCTTC. J is TRBJ1-2 and V is TRBV20-1, with TRBD1 matching 8 bases. J gave up 3 bases and V 1 base, and 4 bases lay outside the gene matches. CDR3 length equals 14 residues. CDR1 DFQATT and CDR2 SNEGSKA come from the germline V gene (reference sequence).

This clonotype has more than one count but fewer than ten. This chain connects TRBV20-1 to TRBJ2-1, with 7 bases lining up with TRBD1. The CDR3 has 13 amino acids. In germline, CDR1 is DFQATT, CDR2 SNEGSKA (reference sequence). The J segment lost 9 bases and the V segment lost 0 bases, leaving 5 bases of the junction unmatched. In nucleotides, the CDR3 is TGCAGTGCTAGAGATCCACAGGGGACTGAGCAGTTCTTC. Amino acid sequence: CSARDPQGTEQFF.

This clonotype was counted only a few times. CDR3 residues: CASSYRRKGGNIQYF. The CDR3 coding sequence is TGTGCCAGCAGTTACCGCCGCAAGGGTGGAAACATTCAGTACTTC. This rearrangement joins TRBV6-2 or TRBV6-3 to TRBJ2-4, with D unclear. V shed 2 bases and J shed 6 bases, with 14 bases lying between them. The CDR3 consists of 15 residues. Germline values: CDR1 MNHEY, CDR2 SVGEGT.

The V gene is TRBV12-3 or TRBV12-4, the J gene TRBJ1-1; no definite D call. Trimming left V 2 bases short and J 4 bases short, with 14 bases between. The CDR3 has 15 amino acids. The CDR3 sequence: CASSLIGEKGTEAFF. DNA for the CDR3: TGTGCCAGCAGTTTAATCGGGGAAAAGGGCACTGAAGCTTTCTTT.

This clonotype was seen repeatedly, ten times or more. The chain links TRBV20-1 to TRBJ1-2; no clear D. CDR1 and CDR2 from the germline V gene are DFQATT and SNEGSKA (reference sequence). Trimming pared 4 bases from V and 5 bases from J, leaving 17 bases between. The CDR3 length is 14 residues. The CDR3 coding sequence is TGCAGTGCTACCCCCGGGGAGCAGCTATATGGCTACACCTTC. Translated, it gives CSATPGEQLYGYTF.

This clonotype was seen a few times. This chain uses TRBV13 with TRBJ2-1, with 9 positions matching TRBD2. Per germline, CDR1 PRHDT and CDR2 FYEKMQ (reference sequence). CDR3 length equals 18 residues. The junction had 13 bases not matched to a gene; V was cut back by 4 bases and J by 3 bases. Here the CDR3 reads CASSYLVPTSGNYNEQFF. The DNA of the CDR3 is TGTGCCAGCAGCTACCTCGTCCCGACTAGCGGAAACTACAATGAGCAGTTCTTC.

Remarks on this clonotype: This may arise from a read error, as a much more abundant clone is one base away. The V and J genes are TRBV20-1 and TRBJ2-1; D possibly corresponds to TRBD1 (6 bases). CDR3 length: 12 residues. Germline values: CDR1 DFQATT, CDR2 SNEGSKA (reference sequence). CDR3 bases: TGCAGATGCCGGGACAAGGGAAATGAGCAGTTCTTC. Translating gives CRCRDKGNEQFF.

The rearrangement joins TRBV28 to TRBJ1-4; D is unresolved. From germline, CDR1 is MDHEN and CDR2 SYDVKM. The germline V and J ends were trimmed by 5 bases and 11 bases, with 9 bases remaining between them. The CDR3 consists of 11 residues. The CDR3 bases are TGTGCCAGCAGTAGTCAAGTCAAACTGTTTTTT. This encodes CASSSQVKLFF. Variable domain in full (rest from reference TRBV28 and TRBJ1-4): DVKVTQSSRYLVKRTGEKVFLECVQDMDHENMFWYRQDPGLGLRLIYFSYDVKMKEKGDIPEGYSVSREKKERFSLILESASTNQTSMYLCASSSQVKLFFGSGTQLSVL.

The table lists this clonotype with a few counts. The chain employs TRBV2 and TRBJ2-5, with D uncertain. The CDR3 consists of 15 residues. V lost 6 bases and J 1 base, leaving 15 bases between the germline ends. In germline, CDR1 is SNHLY, CDR2 FYNNEI. CDR3 coding DNA: TGTGCCAGCAGACCGTCCGGCTCCCGCCAAGAGACCCAGTACTTC. Protein product: CASRPSGSRQETQYF. Full variable domain (rest looked up from reference TRBV2 and TRBJ2-5): EPEVTQTPSHQVTQMGQEVILRCVPISNHLYFYWYRQILGQKVEFLVSFYNNEISEKSEIFDDQFSVERPDGSNFTLKIRSTKLEDSAMYFCASRPSGSRQETQYFGPGTRLLVL.

This clonotype was detected many times. The chain's CDR3 is CASSQDLAASQETQYF. Written as DNA, the CDR3 is TGTGCCAGCAGCCAAGATTTAGCGGCCAGCCAAGAGACCCAGTACTTC. This chain uses TRBV4-2 with TRBJ2-5, with D perhaps TRBD2 (6 bases). Trimming stripped 0 bases from V and 1 base from J, with 12 bases between. This CDR3 is built from 16 residues. The germline V gene encodes CDR1 LGHNA and CDR2 YNFKEQ.

The genes are TRBV4-1 and TRBJ1-2; D not certain. The CDR3 runs to 16 residues. The germline V and J ends were trimmed by 1 base and 2 bases, with 14 bases remaining between them. In germline, CDR1 is MGHRA, CDR2 YSYEKL. The CDR3 coding sequence is TGCGCCAGCAGCCAAGCGGGTGGGCAGAAGAACTATGGCTACACCTTC. Its protein is CASSQAGGQKNYGYTF.

Ten or more counts support this clonotype. V gene TRBV20-1 combines with J gene TRBJ2-1, with D maybe TRBD2 (6 bases). Trimming took 2 bases from V and 1 from J, leaving 18 bases between them. This CDR3 is built from 17 residues. CDR1 is DFQATT and CDR2 is SNEGSKA in the germline V gene (reference sequence). CDR3 protein: CSARPLVIAASYNEQFF. The CDR3 region has the DNA TGCAGTGCTAGACCCCTGGTTATAGCGGCATCCTACAATGAGCAGTTCTTC.

In the case of this clonotype: The junction differs from germline at one of its ends, possibly a read error. V gene TRBV4-3 combines with J gene TRBJ2-1, with D hard to call. Germline assignment: CDR1 LGHNA and CDR2 YSLEER. There are 15 residues in the CDR3. The CDR3: CASSQDNAGSNKQFF. CDR3 nucleotide sequence: TGCGCCAGCAGCCAAGATAACGCCGGCAGCAATAAGCAGTTCTTC.

This clonotype has at least ten counts. This sequence joins TRBV20-1 and TRBJ2-1; TRBD2 is a possible D gene (7 bases). CDR1 DFQATT and CDR2 SNEGSKA come from the germline V gene (reference sequence). Between the trimmed V and J ends, which lost 6 bases and 7 bases, there was a span of 25 bases. This CDR3 region has 16 residues. The CDR3 nucleotides are TGCAGTGCCCAGAGTCAGGGGATGGTAGCGGGTAATGAGCAGTTCTTC. Its protein is CSAQSQGMVAGNEQFF.

This clonotype was seen at least ten times. This chain joins TRBV12-3 or TRBV12-4 and TRBJ1-1; possible D gene TRBD1, 6 bases. This CDR3 contains 12 residues. Trimming removed 7 bases from V and 0 bases from J, with 6 bases in between. The CDR3 DNA reads as TGTGCCAGCACAGGGGTGAACACTGAAGCTTTCTTT. This sequence encodes CASTGVNTEAFF.

This clonotype was seen only a few times. The chain is built from TRBV24-1 and TRBJ2-1; 7 bases map to TRBD2. Germline CDR1 KGHDR, CDR2 SFDVKD. The CDR3 loop spans 16 amino acids. The trim removed 1 base at V and 4 bases at J, leaving 6 bases unmatched. The CDR3 DNA reads TGTGCCACCAGTGATTTTGGCGGGGGAGAATACAATGAGCAGTTCTTC. It is translated as CATSDFGGGEYNEQFF.

This clonotype was counted at least ten times. The chain has TRBV20-1 and TRBJ1-2; unclear D gene. The V and J ends lost 2 bases and 5 bases respectively, with 6 bases between them. This CDR3 is 11 amino acids long. The germline V gene encodes CDR1 DFQATT and CDR2 SNEGSKA (reference sequence). Written as DNA, the CDR3 is TGCAGTGCTAGAAAGGCGTATGGCTACACCTTC. Residues: CSARKAYGYTF.

J is TRBJ2-7 and V is TRBV6-5, with 11 bases fitting TRBD1. The CDR3 is made up of 15 amino acids. Per germline, CDR1 MNHEY and CDR2 SVGAGI. J lost 2 bases, V lost 2 bases, and 2 bases had no gene match. CDR3 coding DNA: TGTGCCAGCAGTTACGGGACAGGGGGTCCCTACGAGCAGTACTTC. Encoded protein: CASSYGTGGPYEQYF.

This clonotype showed up many times. The chain couples TRBV29-1 to TRBJ2-1; 9 bases are a match to TRBD2. This CDR3 is 14 amino acids long. Germline values: CDR1 SQVTM, CDR2 ANQGSEA. The junction had 7 bases not matched to a gene; V was cut back by 6 bases and J by 4 bases. As DNA, the CDR3 is TGCAGCGTGGTTAGCGGGGGCTTTTACAATGAGCAGTTCTTC. This encodes CSVVSGGFYNEQFF.